This is a list of T cell receptor beta chains from one sample in a study of somatic mutations in cytotoxic T cells in rheumatoid arthritis. Profiling relied on immunoSEQ multiplex PCR, and the TCRdb table lists in-frame clones only, not all of them. The data hold about 20,000 clones, with 86% observed a single time. Sample: CD8+ T cells sorted from blood. These receptors came from a woman between 50 and 59 years old in good health. The CDR3 runs from the conserved cysteine through the conserved F or W. D genes are given only for firm matches. Expanded clones get a size class; other rows say once, few or many, or leave the size out.

j_call clone_size v_call d_call cdr3_length cdr3_nt cdr3_aa
TRBJ1-1 - TRBV7-9 - 16 TGTGCCAGCAGCCCTCAAGGGCGGGGTTTTTACACTGAAGCTTTCTTT CASSPQGRGFYTEAFF
TRBJ2-7 - TRBV7-9 TRBD1 14 TGTGCCAGCAGCGTGACAGGGGGCCCCGGCGAGCAGTACTTC CASSVTGGPGEQYF
TRBJ2-5 - TRBV5-4 - 14 TGTGCCAGCAGCTTTTTAGCGGAAATGGAGACCCAGTACTTC CASSFLAEMETQYF
TRBJ1-3 - TRBV4-3 - 14 TGCGCCAGCAGCCAAGGGGATTCTGGAAACACCATATATTTT CASSQGDSGNTIYF
TRBJ2-7 - TRBV9 TRBD1 14 TGTGCCAGCAGCCTCGGACAGGTCTCTGGCGAGCAGTACTTC CASSLGQVSGEQYF
TRBJ1-2 - TRBV5-4 - 14 TGTGCCAGCAGCTCCGCGACAGGTTGGGATGGCTACACCTTC CASSSATGWDGYTF
TRBJ2-6 - TRBV5-1 TRBD1 21 TGCGCCAGCAGCGTGCCCGGGACAGGGGCCGGCCCCTCCTCTGGGGCCAACGTCCTGACTTTC CASSVPGTGAGPSSGANVLTF
TRBJ2-1 - TRBV5-1 - 12 TGCGCCAGCAGCTTGGAGGTCGGTGAGCAGTTCTTC CASSLEVGEQFF
TRBJ2-7 once TRBV7-2 TRBD1 14 TGTGCCAGCAGCTTAGGCCGACAGGGCTACGAGCAGTACTTC CASSLGRQGYEQYF
TRBJ2-1 once TRBV28 TRBD1 14 TGTGCCAGCAGACCCTTCGGGACAGTCGATGAGCAGTTCTTC CASRPFGTVDEQFF
TRBJ2-7 - TRBV19 TRBD1 16 TGTGCCAGTAGTATGATTAGGGACAGGAGCTCCTACGAGCAGTACTTC CASSMIRDRSSYEQYF
TRBJ2-3 - TRBV11-2 - 13 TGTGCCAGCAGCTTAGATCTTACAGATACGCAGTATTTT CASSLDLTDTQYF
TRBJ1-1 - TRBV7-9 - 13 TGTGCCAGCAGCCCTGGGTGGAACACTGAAGCTTTCTTT CASSPGWNTEAFF
TRBJ1-3 medium-sized TRBV6-5 - 15 TGTGCCAGCAGTTACTCCCCAGACAGTGGAAACACCATATATTTT CASSYSPDSGNTIYF
TRBJ2-1 - TRBV6-1 - 15 TGTGCCAGCAGTTTCTTGCGGGGCGCCTACAATGAGCAGTTCTTC CASSFLRGAYNEQFF
TRBJ2-1 - TRBV5-8 TRBD1 16 TGTGCCAGCAGCAACCCTGGACAGGGGAGAATCAATGAGCAGTTCTTC CASSNPGQGRINEQFF
TRBJ1-6 few TRBV27 - 15 TGTGCCAGCAGTTTTGATATTTGGGGGAATTCACCCCTCCACTTT CASSFDIWGNSPLHF